This T cell receptor beta chain emerged from a study of control samples from healthy donors and cancer patients. Here immunoSEQ multiplex PCR was the method, and the copy in TCRdb shows in-frame clones only, minus some. This table has 98,000 or so clones, roughly 78% appearing once. The CDR3 loop spans 15 amino acids. The V gene end was trimmed by 6 bases and the J gene end by 1 base; junction bases not matched to a gene: 0. Germline loops: CDR1 MDHEN, CDR2 SYDVKM. The specimen was blood. V is TRBV28 and J is TRBJ2-1, with TRBD2 matching 13 bases. The sequence came from a man in his fifties or sixties in good health. This chain's CDR3 is CASRGLAGSYNEQFF. The DNA of the CDR3 is TGTGCCAGCAGGGGACTAGCGGGATCCTACAATGAGCAGTTCTTC.